These 30 T cell receptor beta chains were all obtained from the same sample, sequenced in a study of STAT5B mutations in CD4+ large granular lymphocyte leukemia. Only in-frame clones appear in the TCRdb table, and some are missing; sequencing was by immunoSEQ multiplex PCR. The table records nearly 45,000 clones, just over 85% of them present only once. Sequenced input: CD4+ T cells from blood buffy coats. The receptors come from a human donor in good health.

The rearrangement joins TRBV30 to TRBJ2-7, with 7 bases matching TRBD1. Trimming removed 3 bases from V and 2 bases from J; junction bases left unmatched: 1. The germline V gene has CDR1 GTSNPN and CDR2 SVGIG (reference sequence). CDR3 length equals 12 residues. In DNA, the CDR3 is TGTGCCTGGAGAGGGGGCCCCTACGAGCAGTACTTC. Protein: CAWRGGPYEQYF.

The rearrangement links TRBV5-1 to TRBJ2-5; possibly TRBD2 for D (5 bases). Trimming shortened V by 0 bases and J by 2 bases, and 17 bases separated the two germline ends. The CDR3 sequence is 17 residues long. CDR1 is SGHRS and CDR2 is YFSETQ in the germline V gene. CDR3 sequence: CASSLGSSTHLQETQYF. The DNA of the CDR3 is TGCGCCAGCAGCTTGGGATCTAGCACCCATCTTCAAGAGACCCAGTACTTC.

J is TRBJ1-3 and V is TRBV9, with 7 bases matching TRBD1. Germline V lookup: CDR1 SGDLS, CDR2 YYNGEE. This CDR3 region has 16 residues. With V trimmed by 3 bases and J by 0 bases, 6 bases remained unmatched. The CDR3 sequence is CASSAGQQSSGNTIYF. CDR3 in DNA: TGTGCCAGCAGCGCGGGACAGCAAAGCTCTGGAAACACCATATATTTT.

This sequence joins TRBV4-1 and TRBJ2-3, with 10 bases matching TRBD2. Germline-derived CDR1 and CDR2 are MGHRA and YSYEKL. V was clipped by 1 base and J by 4 bases; unmatched bases: 11. This CDR3 has 18 residues. CDR3 DNA: TGCGCCAGCAGCCAAGGGGCGGCTAGCGGGAGTGGGGCAGATACGCAGTATTTT. It translates to CASSQGAASGSGADTQYF.

The J gene is TRBJ2-1, the V gene TRBV18; D might be TRBD1 or TRBD2, each matching 5 bases. V was trimmed by 4 bases and J by 9 bases, leaving 13 bases between them. This CDR3 spans 13 amino acids. Looked up from germline, CDR1 is KGHSH and CDR2 is LQKENI. CDR3 region: CASSLGESGEQFF. CDR3 DNA sequence: TGTGCCAGCTCACTGGGGGAGTCGGGTGAGCAGTTCTTC.

The rearrangement uses TRBV19 and TRBJ2-3, with D possibly TRBD2 on 6 matching bases. The CDR3 is 15 amino acids. Germline values: CDR1 LNHDA, CDR2 SQIVND (reference sequence). Trimming pared 4 bases from V and 0 bases from J, leaving 11 bases between. The CDR3 loop is CASSRLATSTDTQYF. The CDR3 region has the DNA TGTGCCAGTAGTAGGCTAGCGACTAGCACAGATACGCAGTATTTT.

This chain uses TRBV5-1 with TRBJ2-7; 10 nucleotides agree with TRBD2. The CDR3 runs 17 residues. Trimming took 0 bases from V and 3 from J; bases not matched to a gene: 9. The germline gives CDR1 SGHRS, CDR2 YFSETQ. The chain's CDR3 is CASSLEASGGPSYEQYF. The DNA for the CDR3 is TGCGCCAGCAGCTTGGAGGCTAGCGGGGGCCCGAGCTACGAGCAGTACTTC.

The chain uses TRBV6-5 and TRBJ1-1; no reliable D call. The CDR3 consists of 14 residues. From germline, CDR1 is MNHEY and CDR2 SVGAGI. Trimming pared 2 bases from V and 0 bases from J, leaving 7 bases between. CDR3 sequence reads: CASSYTRLNTEAFF. In DNA form, the CDR3 reads TGTGCCAGCAGTTACACACGGCTGAACACTGAAGCTTTCTTT.

V usage is TRBV7-2 and J usage is TRBJ2-7, with a tentative D call TRBD2 (5 bases). Deletions cut 5 bases from V and 2 bases from J, with 19 bases between. This CDR3 is 16 amino acids long. Germline CDR1 SGHTA, CDR2 FQGNSA. This CDR3 reads CASSRQAGPEPYEQYF. For the CDR3, the DNA is TGTGCCAGCAGCCGCCAGGCGGGCCCCGAGCCCTACGAGCAGTACTTC.

The chain carries TRBV7-2 and TRBJ1-2; maybe TRBD1 (6 bases). Germline lookup yields CDR1 SGHTA and CDR2 FQGNSA. The germline V and J ends were trimmed by 8 bases and 7 bases, with 20 bases remaining between them. The CDR3 is 14 residues long. The CDR3 region has the DNA TGTGCCAGCCCTCAAAGACCGGGGGCCGGTGGCTACACCTTC. It yields the protein CASPQRPGAGGYTF.

This clone was recorded a few times. The chain employs TRBV5-1 and TRBJ2-7, with D perhaps matching TRBD1 (5 bases). The CDR3 is 14 amino acids. Germline V gene data show CDR1 as SGHRS and CDR2 as YFSETQ. The V end lost 1 base, the J end lost 6 bases, and 14 bases lay between the germline ends. The CDR3 coding sequence is TGCGCCAGCAGCTTGAGATATACGCAGGGCGAGCAGTACTTC. Protein: CASSLRYTQGEQYF.

The sample holds a few counts of this clone. The gene calls are TRBV7-2 and TRBJ1-5; D call uncertain. Germline V lookup: CDR1 SGHTA, CDR2 FQGNSA. Trimming cost V 2 bases and J 4 bases, with 6 bases left between them. The CDR3 is 13 amino acids. Written as DNA, the CDR3 is TGTGCCAGCAGCTTAAGAGGGAATCAGCCCCAGCATTTT. Residues: CASSLRGNQPQHF.

CDR3 in amino acids: CASSPLSDTQYF. The DNA of the CDR3 is TGTGCCAGCAGCCCACTCAGTGATACGCAGTATTTT. The rearrangement uses TRBV7-9 and TRBJ2-3; D not certain. The CDR3 contains 12 residues. With 5 bases removed from V and 6 bases from J, the gap between germline ends came to 9 bases. Germline V gives CDR1 SEHNR, CDR2 FQNEAQ (reference sequence).

Only one count was recorded for this clone. This chain joins TRBV19 and TRBJ2-3, with D perhaps assigned TRBD1 or TRBD2 (6 bases each). The CDR3 is made up of 15 amino acids. V lost 2 bases and J lost 1, with 10 bases in between. Germline V gene lookup returns CDR1 LNHDA and CDR2 SQIVND (reference sequence). CDR3 sequence (DNA): TGTGCCAGTAGTATATGGGGGGCCGGCACAGATACGCAGTATTTT. It yields the protein CASSIWGAGTDTQYF.

V usage is TRBV19 and J usage is TRBJ1-5; D remains ambiguous. The V end was cut by 6 bases, the J end by 4 bases, with 16 bases between. The germline V gene has CDR1 LNHDA and CDR2 SQIVND (reference sequence). The CDR3 runs to 15 residues. For the CDR3, the DNA is TGTGCCAGTAGGCCAACCGGGAGCCAGAATCAGCCCCAGCATTTT. This gives the protein CASRPTGSQNQPQHF.

V and J are TRBV28 and TRBJ2-7; D not resolved. V lost 3 bases, J lost 2 bases, and 11 bases lay in between. The V gene's germline CDR1 is MDHEN and CDR2 SYDVKM. The CDR3 spans 14 residues. The CDR3: CASSFGGNAYEQYF. For the CDR3, the DNA is TGTGCCAGCAGTTTTGGTGGCAACGCCTACGAGCAGTACTTC.

CDR3 nucleotides: TGCAGCGTTGTGAGCGGGAGTATCTCCTACAATGAGCAGTTCTTC. Translation: CSVVSGSISYNEQFF. The genes are TRBV29-1 and TRBJ2-1; TRBD2 agrees at 8 bases. CDR3 size: 15 residues. Trimming cost V 4 bases and J 0 bases; bases outside gene matches: 5. Germline CDR1 is SQVTM and CDR2 is ANQGSEA.

The rearrangement uses TRBV4-1 and TRBJ1-4, with D perhaps matching TRBD1 (5 bases). V lost 0 bases and J 3 bases, leaving 17 bases between the germline ends. Looked up from germline, CDR1 is MGHRA and CDR2 is YSYEKL. This CDR3 contains 18 residues. The CDR3 bases are TGCGCCAGCAGCCAAGATCCAGGGTGGTCTTCGGCTAATGAAAAACTGTTTTTT. This encodes CASSQDPGWSSANEKLFF.

V usage is TRBV11-3 and J usage is TRBJ2-1; 9 bases are a match to TRBD1. This CDR3 region has 14 residues. The germline V gene encodes CDR1 SGHNT and CDR2 YENEEA. V dropped 5 bases and J dropped 3; count of bases not matched to a gene: 2. For the CDR3, the DNA is TGTGCCAGCAGCCGACAGGGGGTCTACAATGAGCAGTTCTTC. As protein: CASSRQGVYNEQFF.

V and J are TRBV5-4 and TRBJ1-2; unclear D gene. V lost 4 bases, J lost 4 bases, and 11 bases lay in between. CDR3 length: 13 residues. Per germline, CDR1 SGHNT and CDR2 YYREEE (reference sequence). Here the CDR3 reads CASSQDGSYGYTF. CDR3 coding DNA: TGTGCCAGCAGCCAGGACGGGTCCTATGGCTACACCTTC.

The chain is built from TRBV5-6 and TRBJ2-1, with TRBD2 identical over 13 bases. The germline gives CDR1 SGHDT, CDR2 YYEEEE. Trimming cost V 4 bases and J 8 bases; bases outside gene matches: 12. The CDR3 has 17 amino acids. CDR3 in DNA: TGTGCCAGCAGCAGGACTAGCGGGAGTATGAGTGAGGATGAGCAGTTCTTC. Encoded protein: CASSRTSGSMSEDEQFF.

The V gene is TRBV19, the J gene TRBJ2-7; possible D gene TRBD1, 5 bases. The CDR3 sequence is 13 residues long. Germline V CDR1 and CDR2: LNHDA, SQIVND (reference sequence). Trimming cost V 4 bases and J 4 bases, with 11 bases left between them. The CDR3 DNA reads TGTGCCAGTAGTAGACAGACAGATTACGAGCAGTACTTC. Protein: CASSRQTDYEQYF.

The chain recombines TRBV10-2 with TRBJ2-3; the D call may be TRBD1 or TRBD2 (5 bases each). Germline loops: CDR1 WSHSY, CDR2 SAAADI. Trimming shortened V by 9 bases and J by 0 bases, and 10 bases separated the two germline ends. This CDR3 is built from 13 residues. The CDR3 spells CASRDPSTDTQYF. The DNA of the CDR3 is TGCGCCAGTCGGGACCCTAGCACAGATACGCAGTATTTT.

This chain links TRBV10-3 with TRBJ2-7, with 7 nucleotides matching TRBD2. Germline CDR1 reads ENHRY; CDR2 reads SYGVKD. The CDR3 extends over 14 amino acids. Trimming removed 8 bases from V and 3 bases from J; junction bases left unmatched: 10. The CDR3 DNA follows: TGTGCCATCCGGGGAGGGGCCAGTGACTACGAGCAGTACTTC. Translating gives CAIRGGASDYEQYF.

The gene calls are TRBV19 and TRBJ2-5; D perhaps matches TRBD2 (6 bases). Germline-derived CDR1 and CDR2 are LNHDA and SQIVND (reference sequence). The ends were cut back, 6 bases at V and 5 bases at J, with 13 bases in the middle. CDR3 length equals 13 residues. The CDR3 loop is CASRIRSGETQYF. The CDR3 DNA is TGTGCCAGTAGAATACGGAGCGGGGAGACCCAGTACTTC.

The chain couples TRBV30 to TRBJ2-1; D could derive from TRBD1 or TRBD2 (5 bases each). V shed 2 bases and J shed 0 bases, with 14 bases lying between them. Looked up from germline, CDR1 is GTSNPN and CDR2 is SVGIG (reference sequence). CDR3 length equals 16 residues. The CDR3 nucleotides read TGTGCCTGGAGTACTACGGGGCTAAGCTCCTACAATGAGCAGTTCTTC. Translating gives CAWSTTGLSSYNEQFF.

V gene TRBV19 combines with J gene TRBJ1-5; possibly TRBD1 for D (5 bases). Germline V gives CDR1 LNHDA, CDR2 SQIVND (reference sequence). The CDR3 spans 16 residues. The germline V and J ends were trimmed by 6 bases and 4 bases, with 19 bases remaining between them. CDR3 loop: CASSAGRASANQPQHF. The CDR3 region has the DNA TGTGCCAGTAGCGCCGGCAGGGCATCGGCGAATCAGCCCCAGCATTTT.

The rearrangement links TRBV4-2 to TRBJ1-2; tentative D call: TRBD1 (5 bases). The CDR3 extends over 16 amino acids. V was shortened by 3 bases and J by 5 bases, with 19 bases between the two germline ends. Germline V gives CDR1 LGHNA, CDR2 YNFKEQ. The CDR3 is CASSHGISGRNYGYTF. CDR3 DNA: TGTGCCAGCAGCCACGGGATATCGGGGCGTAATTATGGCTACACCTTC.

This chain uses TRBV7-8 with TRBJ2-1, with D possibly TRBD2 on 6 matching bases. In germline, CDR1 is SGHVS, CDR2 FQNEAQ. This CDR3 is 16 amino acids long. Trimming took 10 bases from V and 0 from J, leaving 19 bases between them. DNA of the CDR3: TGTGCCACTCAGCGGGCGGCCTCTCGCTCCTACAATGAGCAGTTCTTC. Its protein is CATQRAASRSYNEQFF.

CDR3 nucleotides: TGTGCCAGCAGTCGAACCGGGACTAGTTACAATGAGCAGTTCTTC. Its translation: CASSRTGTSYNEQFF. The chain combines TRBV27 with TRBJ2-1, with TRBD2 identical over 8 bases. Germline lookup yields CDR1 MNHEY and CDR2 SMNVEV (reference sequence). CDR3 size: 15 residues. V lost 5 bases and J lost 4; bases outside the gene matches: 7.